The TCR beta chain under discussion was sequenced for a study of CD8 T cells in ankylosing spondylitis. Study-wide results and limits: From matched ankylosing spondylitis synovial fluid, disease-linked clones were reportedly recovered at significantly enriched levels. What appeared characteristic of ankylosing spondylitis blood was a TCR beta motif of fewer than ten highly homologous variants. Disease-linked clones were CD8+ and relatively rare in peripheral blood.

Germline CDR1 SGHRS, CDR2 YFSETQ. This CDR3 has 14 amino acids. The V and J ends lost 4 bases and 10 bases respectively, with 15 bases between them. This clonotype was counted many times. Antigen unknown. Molecular-barcoded quantitative 5'-RACE produced these TCR beta libraries. MiXCR, applied by TCRdb to the 5' RACE reads, yields one record per CDR3 protein. The table records roughly 200,000 distinct CDR3 sequences, approximately 24% of them present only once. This chain uses TRBV5-1 with TRBJ1-6, with D tentatively TRBD1 (5 bases). The receptor was isolated from a male donor with ankylosing spondylitis or in good health (not recorded which). Material: blood, either unsorted or a sorted T cell fraction (not recorded which). The CDR3 DNA reads TGCGCCAGCAGCCCGGGACTGCTTCAGTCACCCCTCCACTTT. Its translation: CASSPGLLQSPLHF.